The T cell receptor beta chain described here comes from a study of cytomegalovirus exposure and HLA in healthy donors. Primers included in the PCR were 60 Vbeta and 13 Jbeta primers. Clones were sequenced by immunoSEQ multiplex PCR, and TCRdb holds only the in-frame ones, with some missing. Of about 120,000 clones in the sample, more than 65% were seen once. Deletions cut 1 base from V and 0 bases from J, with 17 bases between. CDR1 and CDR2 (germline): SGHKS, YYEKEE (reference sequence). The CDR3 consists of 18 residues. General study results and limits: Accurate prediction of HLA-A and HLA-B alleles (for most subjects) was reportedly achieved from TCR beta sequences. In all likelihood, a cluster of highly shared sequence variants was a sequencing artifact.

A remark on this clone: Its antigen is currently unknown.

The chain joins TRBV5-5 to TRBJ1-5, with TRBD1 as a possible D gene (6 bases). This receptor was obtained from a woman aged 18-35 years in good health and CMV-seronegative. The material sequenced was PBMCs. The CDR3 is CASSLRGRGMDSNQPQHF. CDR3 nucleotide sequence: TGTGCCAGCAGCTTGCGGGGCAGGGGAATGGATAGCAATCAGCCCCAGCATTTT.